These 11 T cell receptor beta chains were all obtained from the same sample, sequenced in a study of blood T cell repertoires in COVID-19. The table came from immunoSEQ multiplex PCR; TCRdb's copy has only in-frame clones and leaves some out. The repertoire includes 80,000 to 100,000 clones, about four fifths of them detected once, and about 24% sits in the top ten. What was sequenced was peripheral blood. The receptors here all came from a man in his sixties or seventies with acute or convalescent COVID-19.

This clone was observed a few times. CDR3 bases: TGTGCCAGCAGCGTGGGGACTAGCGGGAGGGAACGCACAGATACGCAGTATTTT. This translates into CASSVGTSGRERTDTQYF. The chain combines TRBV9 with TRBJ2-3; 16 nucleotides align to TRBD2. Unmatched junction bases numbered 4, after V lost 2 bases and J lost 1 base. Germline CDR1 SGDLS, CDR2 YYNGEE. The CDR3 runs 18 residues.

In nucleotides, the CDR3 is TGTGCCAGCAGCACTATTACAGGGATCCGAAGTGAAAAACTGTTTTTT. Translation gives CASSTITGIRSEKLFF. The genes are TRBV5-4 and TRBJ1-4, with D possibly being TRBD1 (6 bases). Trimming removed 4 bases from V and 7 bases from J, with 20 bases in between. Germline CDR1 and CDR2: SGHNT and YYREEE (reference sequence). The CDR3 loop spans 16 amino acids.

The DNA of the CDR3 is TGTGCCAGCAGCTTGTTCGCGACAGGGGGGGAGACCCAGTACTTC. It codes for CASSLFATGGETQYF. V gene TRBV5-6 combines with J gene TRBJ2-5; 9 bases line up with TRBD1. Germline CDR1 and CDR2: SGHDT and YYEEEE. J gave up 5 bases and V 1 base, and 6 bases lay outside the gene matches. CDR3 length: 15 amino acids. Together with reference TRBV5-6 and TRBJ2-5, the CDR3 gives the full variable domain: DAGVTQSPTHLIKTRGQQVTLRCSPKSGHDTVSWYQQALGQGPQFIFQYYEEEERQRGNFPDRFSGHQFPNYSSELNVNALLLGDSALYLCASSLFATGGETQYFGPGTRLLVL.

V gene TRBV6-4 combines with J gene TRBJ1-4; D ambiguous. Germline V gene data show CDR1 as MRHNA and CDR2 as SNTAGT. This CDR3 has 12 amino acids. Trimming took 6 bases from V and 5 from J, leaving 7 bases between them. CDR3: CASRAVNEKLFF. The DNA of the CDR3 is TGTGCCAGCAGGGCGGTGAATGAAAAACTGTTTTTT.

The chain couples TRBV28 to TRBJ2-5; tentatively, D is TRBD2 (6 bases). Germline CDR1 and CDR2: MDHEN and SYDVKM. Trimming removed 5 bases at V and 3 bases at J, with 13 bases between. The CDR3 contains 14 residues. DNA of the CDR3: TGTGCCAGCAGTGTCCTTTGGGGGGAAGAGACCCAGTACTTC. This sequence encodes CASSVLWGEETQYF.

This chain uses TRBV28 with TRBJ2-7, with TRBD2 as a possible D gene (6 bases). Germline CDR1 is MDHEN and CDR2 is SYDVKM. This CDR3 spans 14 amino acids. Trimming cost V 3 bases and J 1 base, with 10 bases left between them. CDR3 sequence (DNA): TGTGCCAGCAGTTTGGGTGGGAGGTCCTACGAGCAGTACTTC. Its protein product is CASSLGGRSYEQYF.

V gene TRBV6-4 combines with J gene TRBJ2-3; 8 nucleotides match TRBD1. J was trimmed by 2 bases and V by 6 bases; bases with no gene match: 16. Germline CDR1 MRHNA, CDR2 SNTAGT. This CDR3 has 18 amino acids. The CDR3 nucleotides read TGTGCCAGCAGCCCCGGGACAGGCGAACGCGCCAACACAGATACGCAGTATTTT. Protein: CASSPGTGERANTDTQYF.

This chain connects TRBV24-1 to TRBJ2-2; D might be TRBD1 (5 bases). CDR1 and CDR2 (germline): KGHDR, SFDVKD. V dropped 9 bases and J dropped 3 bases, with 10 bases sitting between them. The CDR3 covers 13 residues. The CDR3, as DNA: TGTGCCACCGGAAAGACAGACACCGGGGAGCTGTTTTTT. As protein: CATGKTDTGELFF.

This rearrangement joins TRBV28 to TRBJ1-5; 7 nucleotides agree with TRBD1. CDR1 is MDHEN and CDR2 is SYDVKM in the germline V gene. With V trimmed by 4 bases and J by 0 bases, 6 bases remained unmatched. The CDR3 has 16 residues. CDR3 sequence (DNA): TGTGCCAGCAGTTCGGGTGGGACAGTTAGCAATCAGCCCCAGCATTTT. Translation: CASSSGGTVSNQPQHF.

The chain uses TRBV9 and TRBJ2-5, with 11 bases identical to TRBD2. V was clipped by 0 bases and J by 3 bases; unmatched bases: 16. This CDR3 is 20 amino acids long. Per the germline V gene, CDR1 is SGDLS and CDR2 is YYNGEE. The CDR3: CASSVGSAGGLAGGKETQYF. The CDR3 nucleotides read TGTGCCAGCAGCGTAGGATCCGCAGGGGGTCTAGCGGGAGGAAAAGAGACCCAGTACTTC. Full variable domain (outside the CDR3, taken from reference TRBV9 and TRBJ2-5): DSGVTQTPKHLITATGQRVTLRCSPRSGDLSVYWYQQSLDQGLQFLIQYYNGEERAKGNILERFSAQQFPDLHSELNLSSLELGDSALYFCASSVGSAGGLAGGKETQYFGPGTRLLVL.

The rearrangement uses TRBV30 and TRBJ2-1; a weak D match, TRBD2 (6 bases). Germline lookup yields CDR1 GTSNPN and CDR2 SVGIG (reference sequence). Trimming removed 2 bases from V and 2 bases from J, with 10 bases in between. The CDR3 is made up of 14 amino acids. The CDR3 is CAWSTGVAYNEQFF. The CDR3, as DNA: TGTGCCTGGAGTACGGGAGTCGCCTACAATGAGCAGTTCTTC. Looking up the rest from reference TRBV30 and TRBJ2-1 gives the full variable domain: SQTIHQWPATLVQPVGSPLSLECTVEGTSNPNLYWYRQAAGRGLQLLFYSVGIGQISSEVPQNLSASRPQDRQFILSSKKLLLSDSGFYLCAWSTGVAYNEQFFGPGTRLTVL.